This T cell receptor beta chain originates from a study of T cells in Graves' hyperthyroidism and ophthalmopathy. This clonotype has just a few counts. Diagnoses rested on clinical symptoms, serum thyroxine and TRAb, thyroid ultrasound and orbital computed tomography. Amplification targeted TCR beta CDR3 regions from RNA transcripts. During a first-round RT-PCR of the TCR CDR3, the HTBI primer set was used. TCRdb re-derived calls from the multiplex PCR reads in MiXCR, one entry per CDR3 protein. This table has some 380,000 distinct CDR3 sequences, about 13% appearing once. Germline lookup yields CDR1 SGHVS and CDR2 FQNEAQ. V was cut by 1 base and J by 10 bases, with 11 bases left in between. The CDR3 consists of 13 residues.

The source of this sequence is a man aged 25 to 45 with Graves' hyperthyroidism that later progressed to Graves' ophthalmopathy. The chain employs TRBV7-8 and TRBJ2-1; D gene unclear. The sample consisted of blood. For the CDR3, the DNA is TGTGCCAGCAGCTTAGATGTACGGGCCGAGCAGTTCTTC. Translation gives CASSLDVRAEQFF.